The clone carrying this T cell receptor (beta chain) has ten or more counts. TCR beta CDR3 regions were amplified from RNA. When the TCR CDR3 underwent first-round RT-PCR, the HTBI primer set was used. One entry per CDR3 protein, called by TCRdb with MiXCR from the multiplex PCR reads. The repertoire includes a few hundred thousand distinct CDR3 sequences, about 20% of them detected once, and 3.7% sits in the top ten. The entry originates in a study of T cells in Graves' hyperthyroidism and ophthalmopathy. Uncontrolled infection, other autoimmune disease, pregnancy or lactation barred patients from enrollment. V gave up 2 bases and J gave up 11 bases, with 12 bases separating them. The CDR3 extends over 12 amino acids. Per germline, CDR1 SGHVS and CDR2 FQNEAQ.

This chain connects TRBV7-8 to TRBJ1-1; D is unresolved. Material: blood. The receptor comes from a woman aged 18-29 years with Graves' hyperthyroidism. The CDR3 bases are TGTGCCAGCAGCTTAAGGAGTGGTACGGCTTTCTTT. Translated: CASSLRSGTAFF. Supplemented by reference TRBV7-8 and TRBJ1-1, the full variable domain reads GAGVSQSPRYKVAKRGQDVALRCDPISGHVSLFWYQQALGQGPEFLTYFQNEAQLDKSGLPSDRFFAERPEGSVSTLKIQRTQQEDSAVYLCASSLRSGTAFFGQGTRLTVV.